The 10 T cell receptor beta chains presented below share a single source sample, sequenced in a study of blood T cell repertoires in COVID-19. Profiled with immunoSEQ multiplex PCR; TCRdb holds only in-frame clones, not every one. The table shows around 130,000 clones, with around 87% occurring only once. The material sequenced was peripheral blood. The receptors come from a man in his 70s with active COVID-19.

This chain uses TRBV5-5 with TRBJ2-2, with 8 bases that match TRBD1. The length of the CDR3 is 15 residues. J lost 7 bases, V lost 5 bases, and 10 bases had no gene match. From germline, CDR1 is SGHKS and CDR2 YYEKEE (reference sequence). The CDR3 DNA sequence: TGTGCCAGCAGGCTGGACAGGGACGGGTTCGGGGAGCTGTTTTTT. Residues: CASRLDRDGFGELFF.

In regard to this clone: Other nucleotide sequences in the sample specify the same CDR3. This rearrangement joins TRBV20-1 to TRBJ1-1; a possible D gene is TRBD1 (5 bases). The CDR3 sequence is 11 residues long. Per the germline V gene, CDR1 is DFQATT and CDR2 is SNEGSKA (reference sequence). V gave up 6 bases and J gave up 8 bases, with 13 bases separating them. The CDR3 sequence is CSARPQGEAFF. The CDR3 region has the DNA TGCAGTGCCAGGCCTCAGGGCGAAGCTTTCTTT.

The chain has TRBV7-2 and TRBJ1-1; the D gene is possibly TRBD1 (6 bases). The ends were cut back, 1 base at V and 6 bases at J, with 9 bases in the middle. Germline CDR1 and CDR2: SGHTA and FQGNSA. The CDR3 has 13 amino acids. The CDR3 loop reads CASSLGQVPEAFF. The CDR3, as DNA: TGTGCCAGCAGCTTAGGACAGGTCCCTGAAGCTTTCTTT.

The chain links TRBV19 to TRBJ2-3; D unresolved. With 7 bases removed from V and 2 bases from J, the gap between germline ends came to 13 bases. The CDR3 length is 14 residues. Per germline, CDR1 LNHDA and CDR2 SQIVND (reference sequence). This CDR3 reads CASTSKRNTDTQYF. The DNA for the CDR3 is TGTGCCAGTACCAGCAAGAGGAACACAGATACGCAGTATTTT.

This chain links TRBV28 with TRBJ2-2; perhaps TRBD2 as D (6 bases). The CDR3 has 16 residues. Germline CDR1 and CDR2: MDHEN and SYDVKM. V lost 8 bases and J lost 4, with 20 bases in between. This chain's CDR3 is CASHDSGNRLTGELFF. The CDR3 DNA reads TGTGCCAGCCACGATAGCGGAAACCGCCTCACCGGGGAGCTGTTTTTT.

V gene TRBV10-3 combines with J gene TRBJ2-5; 8 positions agree with TRBD2. The V segment lost 4 bases and the J segment 5 bases; nucleotides outside the gene matches: 6. The CDR3 has 14 amino acids. CDR1 and CDR2 (germline): ENHRY, SYGVKD. The CDR3 sequence is CAISASGSWETQYF. The CDR3 DNA sequence: TGTGCCATCAGTGCCAGCGGGAGTTGGGAGACCCAGTACTTC.

The rearrangement uses TRBV19 and TRBJ2-7; 10 nucleotides align to TRBD2. The junction had 13 bases not matched to a gene; V was cut back by 5 bases and J by 3 bases. The CDR3 is 17 amino acids. Per germline, CDR1 LNHDA and CDR2 SQIVND (reference sequence). DNA for the CDR3: TGTGCCAGTAGTCCTACGTTTTCTAGCGGGAGAATCTACGAGCAGTACTTC. It specifies CASSPTFSSGRIYEQYF.

The chain is built from TRBV23-1 and TRBJ1-2; D remains unclear. TRBV23-1 has ORF status, its function being uncertain. The CDR3 totals 15 residues. V lost 8 bases and J lost 4, with 20 bases in between. Written as DNA, the CDR3 is TGCGCCAGCCCGCGTCGGGAGAACTCGGGCTATGGCTACACCTTC. This sequence encodes CASPRRENSGYGYTF.

The rearrangement uses TRBV11-2 and TRBJ1-1; 10 positions agree with TRBD1. After removal of 5 bases from V and 2 bases from J, the junction contained 5 bases not matched to a gene. The germline V gene encodes CDR1 SGHAT and CDR2 FQNNGV. The CDR3 runs to 15 residues. CDR3 DNA: TGTGCCAGCAGCGCGAGACAGGGGGCAAACACTGAAGCTTTCTTT. Protein: CASSARQGANTEAFF.

The chain uses TRBV5-1 and TRBJ2-2; perhaps TRBD2 as D (6 bases). Trimming stripped 1 base from V and 6 bases from J, with 16 bases between. Germline CDR1 SGHRS, CDR2 YFSETQ. The CDR3 consists of 16 residues. The CDR3 sequence is CASSLRSGADSGELFF. DNA of the CDR3: TGCGCCAGCAGCTTGAGGTCGGGAGCGGATTCCGGGGAGCTGTTTTTT.